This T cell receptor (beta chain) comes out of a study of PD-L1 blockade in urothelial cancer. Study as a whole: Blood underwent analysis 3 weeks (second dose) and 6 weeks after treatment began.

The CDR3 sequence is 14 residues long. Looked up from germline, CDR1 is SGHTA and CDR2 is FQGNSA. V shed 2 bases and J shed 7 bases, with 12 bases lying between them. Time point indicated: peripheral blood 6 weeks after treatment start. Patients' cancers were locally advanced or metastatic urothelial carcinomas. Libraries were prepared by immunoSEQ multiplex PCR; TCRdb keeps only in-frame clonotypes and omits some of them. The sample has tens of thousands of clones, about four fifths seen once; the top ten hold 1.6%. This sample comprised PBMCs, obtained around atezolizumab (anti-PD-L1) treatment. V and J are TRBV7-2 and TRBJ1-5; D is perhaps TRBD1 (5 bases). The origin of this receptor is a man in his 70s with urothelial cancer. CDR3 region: CASSLRGRGQPQHF. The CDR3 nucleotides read TGTGCCAGCAGCTTACGGGGGAGGGGACAGCCCCAGCATTTT.